Listed below are T cell receptor beta chains from one sample, sequenced in a study of cytomegalovirus exposure and HLA in healthy donors. Only in-frame clones appear in the TCRdb table, and some are missing; sequencing was by immunoSEQ multiplex PCR. The sample has about 210,000 clones. The sequencing sample was made of PBMCs. These receptors were taken from a woman in her thirties in good health and CMV-seropositive. Each CDR3 is given with its conserved first and last residue. A D gene is named only where the DNA matches it firmly.

D gene	V gene	J gene	CDR3 DNA	CDR3 protein
NA	TRBV4-3	TRBJ2-3	TGCGCCAGCAGCCAAGAAAGAGCATCAGATACGCAGTATTTT	CASSQERASDTQYF
TRBD2	TRBV7-2	TRBJ2-3	TGTGCCAGCAGCTTAGGAGGTAGCGGGAGGACAGATACGCAGTATTTT	CASSLGGSGRTDTQYF
NA	TRBV6-1	TRBJ2-7	TGTGCCAGCAGTGAACCCGGGATAACCTACGAGCAGTACTTC	CASSEPGITYEQYF
TRBD1	TRBV13	TRBJ1-1	TGTGCCAGCAGAGCGTGGACAGGGGGCACTGGGACTGAAGCTTTCTTT	CASRAWTGGTGTEAFF
NA	TRBV5-6	TRBJ1-2	TGTGCCAGCAGCCCCAAAGGCAGGGCGTATGGCTACACCTTC	CASSPKGRAYGYTF
NA	TRBV6-5	TRBJ2-5	TGTGCCAGCAGTCACGCAGGGACCCAGTACTTC	CASSHAGTQYF
TRBD2	TRBV5-1	TRBJ2-5	TGCGCCAGCAGCGTTTCCGGGACTAGCGGGTTAAGGAAGTACTTC	CASSVSGTSGLRKYF
NA	TRBV18	TRBJ1-3	TGTGCCAGCTCACCTTTGGAGGTTCCGGGAAACACCATATATTTT	CASSPLEVPGNTIYF
NA	TRBV10-3	TRBJ1-3	TGTGCCATCAGGGGAGGAGGGACTGGAAACACCATATATTTT	CAIRGGGTGNTIYF
TRBD1	TRBV28	TRBJ2-7	TGTGCCAGCAGTTTAATATCGGGACAGGGCCCCTACGAGCAGTACTTC	CASSLISGQGPYEQYF
NA	TRBV4-1	TRBJ1-1	TGCGCCAGCAGCCCTGGCCCGGGGACTGAAGCTTTCTTT	CASSPGPGTEAFF
NA	TRBV18	TRBJ2-7	TGTGCCAGCTCACCACCGGACAGCTCCTACGAGCAGTACTTC	CASSPPDSSYEQYF
NA	TRBV18	TRBJ2-7	TGTGCCAGCTCACCGGTGACGGGGGTCTCCTACGAGCAGTACTTC	CASSPVTGVSYEQYF
TRBD1	TRBV19	TRBJ1-1	TGTGCCAGTAGGCTAGGGGGCTTTGAAGCTTTCTTT	CASRLGGFEAFF
NA	TRBV28	TRBJ2-3	TGTGCCAGCAGTGCTTACCCACGGGGGAATACGCAGTATTTT	CASSAYPRGNTQYF
TRBD1	TRBV4-2	TRBJ2-7	TGTGCCAGCAGCCAAGCGAACAGGGGGGTTTTCATTTACGAGCAGTACTTC	CASSQANRGVFIYEQYF
NA	TRBV4-1	TRBJ1-1	TGCGCCAGCAGCAGATACAGCAACCAAAACACTGAAGCTTTCTTT	CASSRYSNQNTEAFF
NA	TRBV14	TRBJ2-3	TGTGCCAGCAGGCCCGGGACACCCACAGATACGCAGTATTTT	CASRPGTPTDTQYF
NA	TRBV5-1	TRBJ2-1	TGCGCCAGCAGCCCACAGGTCCTGGTCTACAATGAGCAGTTCTTC	CASSPQVLVYNEQFF
TRBD1	TRBV18	TRBJ2-3	TGTGCCAGCTCACCCTGGGGGACAGGGCAGGATACGCAGTATTTT	CASSPWGTGQDTQYF
NA	TRBV6-5	TRBJ1-3	TGTGCCAGCAGCTGGGACTCCGGGGCTGGAAACACCATATATTTT	CASSWDSGAGNTIYF